This T cell receptor (beta chain) emerged from a study of cytomegalovirus exposure and HLA in healthy donors. Study outcomes and limitations: High specificity and sensitivity for cytomegalovirus status were reported for the classifier.

Germline loops: CDR1 MDHEN, CDR2 SYDVKM. The CDR3 totals 15 residues. The V gene lost 7 bases and the J gene lost 3 bases, with 19 bases spanning the gap. This table comes from immunoSEQ multiplex PCR, and its TCRdb copy is limited to in-frame clones, with some not included. The repertoire holds 180,000 or so clones, about nine tenths seen once, with roughly 2.6% in the top ten. Remarks on this clone: Its antigen is currently unknown.

The origin of this receptor is a man younger than 35 in good health and CMV-seropositive. V is TRBV28 and J is TRBJ2-7; possibly TRBD2 for D (5 bases). Input material: PBMCs. The CDR3 nucleotides read TGTGCCAGCACCGGAGCGGCACGCCGGGACTACGAGCAGTACTTC. Its protein is CASTGAARRDYEQYF.